This record covers a single TCR beta chain. The repertoire was sequenced with immunoSEQ multiplex PCR; TCRdb's copy has only in-frame clones and lacks some. The data show around 70,000 clones, with 95% seen just once and 0.2% to 0.3% held by the top ten. The entry originates in a study of technical replicates of blood from a handful of donors. The CDR3 sequence is 13 residues long. V was shortened by 4 bases and J by 7 bases, with 14 bases between the two germline ends. Germline V gene sequence: CDR1 SGDLS, CDR2 YYNGEE. The chain combines TRBV9 with TRBJ2-5; D may be TRBD2 (6 bases). This TCR came from a human donor in good health. What was sequenced was T cells isolated from PBMCs. The CDR3 DNA is TGTGCCAGCAGCTTAAGCCCGGAGGGGACCCAGTACTTC. Translated, it gives CASSLSPEGTQYF.